Listed here is a single T cell receptor beta chain. Its antigen is not identified. The junction departs from the called germline gene at one end, perhaps through a read error. Method: immunoSEQ multiplex PCR; TCRdb's copy keeps in-frame clones and lacks some. The sample records 7,000 to 9,500 clones, around 77% being singletons. Patients were adults with ileal or ileocolonic Crohn's disease needing resection. The record originates from a study of T cell repertoires in ileal Crohn's disease. General study points: Every patient over 26.8% clonality showed endoscopic recurrence.

The receptor was isolated from an adult with Crohn's disease. The sample taken for sequencing was ileal tissue.

The CDR3 sequence: CASSRSPGTEAFF. Here the CDR3 DNA reads TGTGCTAGCAGCCGGAGCCCAGGGACTGAAGCTTTCTTT. The chain joins TRBV7-7 to TRBJ1-1, with D perhaps matching TRBD1 (5 bases). Germline V gives CDR1 SSHAT, CDR2 FNYEAQ (reference sequence). The CDR3 is 13 residues long.